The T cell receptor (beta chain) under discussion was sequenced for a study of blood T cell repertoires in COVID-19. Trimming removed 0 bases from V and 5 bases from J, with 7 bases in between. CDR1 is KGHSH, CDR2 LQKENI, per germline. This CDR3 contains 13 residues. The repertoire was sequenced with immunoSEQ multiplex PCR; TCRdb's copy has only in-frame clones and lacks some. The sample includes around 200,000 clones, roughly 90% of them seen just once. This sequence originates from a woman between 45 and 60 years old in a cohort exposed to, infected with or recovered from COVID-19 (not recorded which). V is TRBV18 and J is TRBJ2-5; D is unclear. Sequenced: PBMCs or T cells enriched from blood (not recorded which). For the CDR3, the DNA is TGTGCCAGCTCACCACCGTCCTCGGAGACCCAGTACTTC. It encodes CASSPPSSETQYF.